Presented here are 12 T cell receptor beta chains from one specimen sequenced in a study of regulatory T cells in long-lasting Graves disease. Sequencing libraries for TCR beta were prepared with iRepertoire HTBI primers and Arm-PCR of CDR3 regions. TCRdb ran MiXCR on the multiplex PCR reads and lists one entry per CDR3 protein. The data show 400,000 to 600,000 distinct CDR3 sequences, roughly 21% seen once. Time point indicated: persistent/refractory GD, antithyroid drugs over 5 years with positive TRAb. PBMCs provided the RNA from which the TCR library was made. Sequenced material: peripheral blood mononuclear cells (PBMCs), taken when the disease was refractory, from a patient treated with antithyroid drugs. These receptors all come from a female donor with Graves disease.

The J gene is TRBJ1-4, the V gene TRBV6-1, with D hard to call. Germline V gene data show CDR1 as MNHNS and CDR2 as SASEGT. Trimming removed 11 bases from V and 6 bases from J, with 16 bases in between. The CDR3 runs 13 residues. The chain's CDR3 is CACKGMPYEKLFF. Written as DNA, the CDR3 is TGTGCCTGTAAAGGGATGCCTTATGAAAAACTGTTTTTT.

The chain employs TRBV9 and TRBJ2-5, with D possibly TRBD2 on 5 matching bases. The CDR3 is 15 amino acids. The germline V gene encodes CDR1 SGDLS and CDR2 YYNGEE. V gave up 0 bases and J gave up 1 base, with 10 bases separating them. The CDR3 reads CASSVELASQETQYF. The CDR3, as DNA: TGTGCCAGCAGCGTAGAATTAGCGTCCCAAGAGACCCAGTACTTC.

As to this clonotype: At one end the junction does not follow the germline gene, possibly because of a read error. The V call is TRBV12-3 or TRBV12-4, the J call TRBJ1-1; no firm D call. The CDR3 totals 14 residues. For the CDR3, the DNA is TGTGCCAGCAGTTCGACCGGGAGTAACACTGAAGCTCTCTTT. It specifies CASSSTGSNTEALF.

V gene TRBV3-1 combines with J gene TRBJ2-4, with D perhaps TRBD2 (5 bases). This CDR3 comprises 17 residues. Trimming took 1 base from V and 1 from J, leaving 14 bases between them. The germline V gene encodes CDR1 LGHDT and CDR2 YNNKEL (reference sequence). The CDR3 DNA follows: TGTGCCAGCAGCCAAGGGACTCTTATTTGGGCCAAAAACATTCAGTACTTC. As protein: CASSQGTLIWAKNIQYF.

The chain uses TRBV5-1 and TRBJ2-5, with 8 bases that match TRBD1. The V gene's germline CDR1 is SGHRS and CDR2 YFSETQ. V shed 5 bases, J shed 5 bases, and the junction held 11 bases outside the gene matches. This CDR3 has 15 amino acids. CDR3 bases: TGCGCCAGCAGTCCAACCAGGGGGCGCGGGGAGACCCAGTACTTC. Protein: CASSPTRGRGETQYF.

V is TRBV6-1 and J is TRBJ2-2; no clear D gene. CDR3 size: 17 residues. Trimming took 5 bases from V and 0 from J, leaving 16 bases between them. CDR1 is MNHNS, CDR2 SASEGT, per germline. The CDR3, as DNA: TGTGCCAGCAGTCCCAGGCAGGCTCGACCGAACACCGGGGAGCTGTTTTTT. Translation gives CASSPRQARPNTGELFF.

This clonotype was counted ten times or more. The chain joins TRBV6-5 to TRBJ2-7; D perhaps matches TRBD2 (5 bases). Germline CDR1 reads MNHEY; CDR2 reads SVGAGI. The CDR3 has 13 residues. Trimming left V 2 bases short and J 3 bases short, with 8 bases between. The CDR3 DNA is TGTGCCAGCAGTTACGCCCGGGACTACGAGCAGTACTTC. Translated: CASSYARDYEQYF.

This clonotype was found a few times. The V gene is TRBV12-3 or TRBV12-4, the J gene TRBJ1-5, with D uncertain. The CDR3 length is 15 residues. The ends were cut back, 6 bases at V and 2 bases at J, with 14 bases in the middle. The CDR3 sequence: CASSPVLDGNQPQHF. The CDR3 bases are TGTGCCAGCAGCCCTGTGCTGGACGGCAATCAGCCCCAGCATTTT.

This clonotype was seen repeatedly, ten times or more. The chain combines TRBV12-3 or TRBV12-4 with TRBJ2-5, with D perhaps matching TRBD2 (6 bases). The CDR3 is 14 amino acids. Trimming removed 5 bases from V and 4 bases from J, with 14 bases in between. The CDR3 DNA sequence: TGTGCCAGCAGTCGCCGACTGGGGGGAGAGACCCAGTACTTC. This encodes CASSRRLGGETQYF.

CDR3 amino acids: CASSLVRGSYNEQFF. The DNA for the CDR3 is TGTGCCAGCAGCTTAGTGAGGGGCTCCTACAATGAGCAGTTCTTC. The chain is built from TRBV11-2 and TRBJ2-1; possibly TRBD1 or TRBD2 for D (5 bases each). Germline-derived CDR1 and CDR2 are SGHAT and FQNNGV. This CDR3 has 15 amino acids. Trimming stripped 1 base from V and 0 bases from J, with 7 bases between.

V usage is TRBV12-3 or TRBV12-4 and J usage is TRBJ2-1; TRBD2 agrees at 7 bases. This CDR3 has 15 amino acids. With 7 bases clipped from V and 5 bases from J, the junction kept 11 bases outside the gene matches. The CDR3 DNA sequence: TGTGCCAGCACCCCGCGCGCTAGCGGTAACAATGAGCAGTTCTTC. Translation gives CASTPRASGNNEQFF.

This clonotype was counted many times. The chain joins TRBV30 to TRBJ1-4, with 7 bases identical to TRBD1. There are 12 residues in the CDR3. Germline CDR1 is GTSNPN and CDR2 is SVGIG (reference sequence). V trimming: 4 bases; J trimming: 8 bases; junction bases outside the gene matches: 4. DNA for the CDR3: TGTGCCTGGAACAGGGGAGAGGAAAAACTGTTTTTT. Protein sequence: CAWNRGEEKLFF.